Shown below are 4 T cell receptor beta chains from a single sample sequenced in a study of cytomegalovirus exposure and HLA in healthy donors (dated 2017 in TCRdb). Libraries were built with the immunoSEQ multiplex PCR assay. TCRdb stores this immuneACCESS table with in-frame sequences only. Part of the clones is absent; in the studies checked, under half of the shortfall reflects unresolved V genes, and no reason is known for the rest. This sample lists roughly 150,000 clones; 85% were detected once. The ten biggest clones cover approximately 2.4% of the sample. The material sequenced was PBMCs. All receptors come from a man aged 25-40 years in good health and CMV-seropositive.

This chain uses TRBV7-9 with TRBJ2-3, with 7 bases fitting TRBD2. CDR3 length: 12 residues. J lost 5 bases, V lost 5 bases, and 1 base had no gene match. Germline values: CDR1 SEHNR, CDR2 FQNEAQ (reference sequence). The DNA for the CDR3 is TGTGCCAGCAGCGCTAGCGGAGATACGCAGTATTTT. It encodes CASSASGDTQYF.

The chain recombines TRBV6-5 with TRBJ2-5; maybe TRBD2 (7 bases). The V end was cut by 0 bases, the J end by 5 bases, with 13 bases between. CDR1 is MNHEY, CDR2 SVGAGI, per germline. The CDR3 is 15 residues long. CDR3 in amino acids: CASSYSGGGHETQYF. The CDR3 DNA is TGTGCCAGCAGTTACTCTGGGGGGGGGCACGAGACCCAGTACTTC.

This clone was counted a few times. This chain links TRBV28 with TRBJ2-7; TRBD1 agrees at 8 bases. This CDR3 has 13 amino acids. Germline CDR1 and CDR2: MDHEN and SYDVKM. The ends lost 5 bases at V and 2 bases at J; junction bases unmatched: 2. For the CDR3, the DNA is TGTGCCAGCAGTGGGGACAGGCCCTACGAGCAGTACTTC. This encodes CASSGDRPYEQYF.

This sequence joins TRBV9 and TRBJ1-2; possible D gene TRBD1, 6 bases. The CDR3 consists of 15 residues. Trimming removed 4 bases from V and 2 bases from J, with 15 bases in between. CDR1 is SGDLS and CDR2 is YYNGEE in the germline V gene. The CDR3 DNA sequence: TGTGCCAGCAGCCCCATGACAGGTTCGAACTATGGCTACACCTTC. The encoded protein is CASSPMTGSNYGYTF.